This TCR beta chain was retrieved from a study of blood T cell repertoires in COVID-19. This clone was seen a single time. From germline, CDR1 is MDHEN and CDR2 SYDVKM. V was shortened by 1 base and J by 10 bases, with 14 bases between the two germline ends. The CDR3 sequence is 15 residues long. Libraries were prepared by immunoSEQ multiplex PCR; TCRdb keeps only in-frame clonotypes and omits some of them. Seen here are about 310,000 clones, 87% observed once, and the top ten hold approximately 9%. This chain joins TRBV28 and TRBJ1-6; D gene uncertain. The TCR comes from a young woman who had recovered from COVID-19. The sample taken for sequencing was PBMCs or T cells enriched from blood (not recorded which). The CDR3 nucleotides read TGTGCCAGCAGTTTATTTGCAGGTCGGCGATCACCCCTCCACTTT. Its translation is CASSLFAGRRSPLHF.